What follows describes a single TCR beta chain. Its antigen is unknown. The gene symbols are mouse symbols. The read ends 1 residue shy of where the CDR3 ends; the end is completed using the germline J gene. As for time point: mouse harvest day 14 after allogeneic transplant. Each mouse received 10^7 T-cell-depleted marrow cells plus 10^6 splenic CD5+ T cells by tail vein. The data originate from a study of tissue T cells after allogeneic stem cell transplantation. Study-level results: Anatomically similar tissues had similar TCR repertoires within each patient.

The assay was immunoSEQ multiplex PCR, and TCRdb's table has in-frame clones only and misses some. The sample shows roughly 3,000 clones, around 46% of them seen only once. This CDR3 has 15 amino acids. Germline V lookup: CDR1 KGHPV, CDR2 FQNQEV (reference sequence). The trim removed 0 bases at V and 5 bases at J, leaving 1 base unmatched. J is TRBJ2-5 and V is TRBV26; 11 bases agree with TRBD1. The source of this sequence is a female BALB/c mouse given C57BL/6 T cells with graft-versus-host disease after an allogeneic hematopoietic cell transplant. Material: gut tissue. The CDR3 is CASSLSGTGGDTQYF. Partial CDR3 DNA: TGTGCCAGCAGTCTGTCGGGGACAGGGGGAGACACCCAGTAC. Variable domain in full (rest from reference TRBV26 and TRBJ2-5): NSKVIQTPRYLVKGQGQKAKMRCIPEKGHPVVFWYQQNKNNEFKFLINFQNQEVLQQIDMTEKRFSAECPSNSPCSLEIQSSEAGDSALYLCASSLSGTGGDTQYFGPGTRLLVL.